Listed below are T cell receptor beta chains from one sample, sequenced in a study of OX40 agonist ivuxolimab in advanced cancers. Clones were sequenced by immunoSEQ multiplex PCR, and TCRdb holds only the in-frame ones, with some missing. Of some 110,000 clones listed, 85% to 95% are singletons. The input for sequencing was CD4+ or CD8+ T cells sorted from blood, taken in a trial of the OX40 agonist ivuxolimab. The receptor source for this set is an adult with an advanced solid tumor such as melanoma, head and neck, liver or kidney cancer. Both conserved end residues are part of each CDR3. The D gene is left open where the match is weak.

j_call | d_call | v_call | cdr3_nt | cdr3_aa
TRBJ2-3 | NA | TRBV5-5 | TGTGCCAGCAGCTCGAACATCTGGGAGGCGCAGTATTTT | CASSSNIWEAQYF
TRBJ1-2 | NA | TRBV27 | TGTGCCAGCAGTTTATCCGGCAGTTCCTACTATGGCTACACCTTC | CASSLSGSSYYGYTF
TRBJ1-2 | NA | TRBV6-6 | TGTGCCAGCAGCCTCAGGTTTAACTATGGCTACACCTTC | CASSLRFNYGYTF
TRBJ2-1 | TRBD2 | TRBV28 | TGTGCCAGCAGTGCCCTAGCGGGGAACTACAATGAGCAGTTCTTC | CASSALAGNYNEQFF
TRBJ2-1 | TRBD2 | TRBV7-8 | TGTGCCAGCAGCATAGGGGAAGCGGGAGGAGAGCAGTTCTTC | CASSIGEAGGEQFF
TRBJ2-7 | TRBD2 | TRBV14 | TGTGCCAGCAGGAATAGCGGGAGTTTGGAGCAGTACTTC | CASRNSGSLEQYF
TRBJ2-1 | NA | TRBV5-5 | TGTGCCAGCAGCTTATCTACCGGCAATGAGCAGTTCTTC | CASSLSTGNEQFF
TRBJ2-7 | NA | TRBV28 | TGTGCCAGCAGAGCGAGCAATATTGGCCAGTACTTC | CASRASNIGQYF
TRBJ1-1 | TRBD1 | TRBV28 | TGTGCCAGCAGACCAGGGGGAAAGATGAACACTGAAGCTTTCTTT | CASRPGGKMNTEAFF
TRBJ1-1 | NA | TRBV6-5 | TGTGCCAGCAGTTACTCGCCCGGACGGCTGAACACTGAAGCTTTCTTT | CASSYSPGRLNTEAFF
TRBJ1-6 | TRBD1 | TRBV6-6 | TGTGCCAGCAGTTCCGGGACAGCCCTTGTAATTCTCCACTTT | CASSSGTALVILHF
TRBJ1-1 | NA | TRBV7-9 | TGTGCCAGCAGCTTCGTGACGGTTGAAGCTTTCTTT | CASSFVTVEAFF
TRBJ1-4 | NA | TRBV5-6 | TGTGCCAGCAGCTTGGTGGGCAGGGGTGAAAAACTGTTTTTT | CASSLVGRGEKLFF
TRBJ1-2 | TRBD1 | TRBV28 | TGTGCCAGCAGAGCCGGGACAGGGGGTTATGGCTACACCTTC | CASRAGTGGYGYTF
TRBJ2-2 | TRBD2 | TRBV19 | TGTGCCAGTAATGGGGGGGTAAACACCGGGGAGCTGTTTTTT | CASNGGVNTGELFF